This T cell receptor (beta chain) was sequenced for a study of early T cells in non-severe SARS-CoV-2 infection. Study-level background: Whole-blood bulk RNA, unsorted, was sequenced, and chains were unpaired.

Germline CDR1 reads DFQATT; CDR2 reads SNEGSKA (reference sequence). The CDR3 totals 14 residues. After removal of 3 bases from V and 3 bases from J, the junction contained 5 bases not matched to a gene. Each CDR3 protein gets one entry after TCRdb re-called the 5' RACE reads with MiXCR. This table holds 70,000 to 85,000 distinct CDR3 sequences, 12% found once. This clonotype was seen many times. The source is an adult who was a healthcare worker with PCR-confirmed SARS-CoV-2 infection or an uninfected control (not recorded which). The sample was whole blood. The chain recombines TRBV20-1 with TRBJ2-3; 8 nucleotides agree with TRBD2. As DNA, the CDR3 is TGCAGTGCTAGCGAGCGGGGGAGAACAGATACGCAGTATTTT. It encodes CSASERGRTDTQYF.